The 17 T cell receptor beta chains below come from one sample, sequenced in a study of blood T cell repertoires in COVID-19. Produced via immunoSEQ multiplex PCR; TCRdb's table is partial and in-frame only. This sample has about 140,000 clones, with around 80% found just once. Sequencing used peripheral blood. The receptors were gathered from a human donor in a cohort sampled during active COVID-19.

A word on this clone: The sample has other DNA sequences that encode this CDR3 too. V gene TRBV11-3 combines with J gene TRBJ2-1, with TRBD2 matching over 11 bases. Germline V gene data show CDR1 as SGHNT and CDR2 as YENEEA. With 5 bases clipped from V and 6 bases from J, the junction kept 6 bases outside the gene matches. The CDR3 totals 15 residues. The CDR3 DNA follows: TGTGCCAGCAGCCACAGACTAGCGGGGATCAATGAGCAGTTCTTC. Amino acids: CASSHRLAGINEQFF.

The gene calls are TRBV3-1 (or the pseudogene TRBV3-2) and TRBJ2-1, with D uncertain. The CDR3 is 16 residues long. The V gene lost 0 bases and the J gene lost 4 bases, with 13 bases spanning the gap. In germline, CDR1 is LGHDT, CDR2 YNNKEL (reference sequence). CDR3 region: CASSQDVRFRYNEQFF. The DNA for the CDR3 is TGTGCCAGCAGCCAAGATGTTCGGTTCAGGTACAATGAGCAGTTCTTC.

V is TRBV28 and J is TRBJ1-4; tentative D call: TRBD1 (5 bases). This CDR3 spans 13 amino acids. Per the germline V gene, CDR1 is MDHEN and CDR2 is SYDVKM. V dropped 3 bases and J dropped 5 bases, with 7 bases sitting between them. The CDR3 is CASSLGLNEKLFF. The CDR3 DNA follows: TGTGCCAGCAGTTTGGGACTGAATGAAAAACTGTTTTTT.

Here the CDR3 DNA reads TGTGCCAGCAGCGTAGGGAGCTCCTATAATTCACCCCTCCACTTT. Amino acids: CASSVGSSYNSPLHF. The rearrangement joins TRBV9 to TRBJ1-6; D uncertain. The germline V gene has CDR1 SGDLS and CDR2 YYNGEE. The CDR3 consists of 15 residues. V was pared by 0 bases and J by 0 bases, with 4 bases between.

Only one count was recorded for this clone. The CDR3 loop reads CASSRQTSGGSKLYEQYF. The CDR3 DNA reads TGTGCCAGCTCACGACAGACTAGCGGGGGGTCAAAACTCTACGAGCAGTACTTC. V usage is TRBV18 and J usage is TRBJ2-7; TRBD2 matches 13 bases. Germline loops: CDR1 KGHSH, CDR2 LQKENI. The CDR3 runs to 18 residues. V lost 4 bases and J lost 3; bases outside the gene matches: 12.

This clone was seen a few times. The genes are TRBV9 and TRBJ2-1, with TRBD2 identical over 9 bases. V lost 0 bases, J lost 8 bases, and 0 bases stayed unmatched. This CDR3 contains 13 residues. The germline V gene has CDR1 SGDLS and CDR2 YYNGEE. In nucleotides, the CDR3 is TGTGCCAGCAGCGTAGGCGGGGGGGATGAGCAGTTCTTC. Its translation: CASSVGGGDEQFF.

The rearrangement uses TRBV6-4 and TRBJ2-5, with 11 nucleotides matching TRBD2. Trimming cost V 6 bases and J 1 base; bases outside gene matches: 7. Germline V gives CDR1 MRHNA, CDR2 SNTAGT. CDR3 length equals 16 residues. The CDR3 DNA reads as TGTGCCAGCAGGTCGACTAGCGGGGAAATCCAAGAGACCCAGTACTTC. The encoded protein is CASRSTSGEIQETQYF.

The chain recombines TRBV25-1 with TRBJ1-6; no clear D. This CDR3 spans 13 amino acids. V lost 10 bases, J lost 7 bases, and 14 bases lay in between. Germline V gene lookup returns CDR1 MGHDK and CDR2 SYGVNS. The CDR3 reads CATQFGGNSPLHF. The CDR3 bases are TGTGCCACCCAATTCGGAGGAAATTCACCCCTCCACTTT.

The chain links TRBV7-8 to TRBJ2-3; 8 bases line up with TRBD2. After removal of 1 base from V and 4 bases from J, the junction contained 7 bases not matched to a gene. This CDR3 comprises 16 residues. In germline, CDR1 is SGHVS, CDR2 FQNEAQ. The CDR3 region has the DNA TGTGCCAGCAGCTTAGTATCGGGGGGGGCTTCAGATACGCAGTATTTT. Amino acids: CASSLVSGGASDTQYF.

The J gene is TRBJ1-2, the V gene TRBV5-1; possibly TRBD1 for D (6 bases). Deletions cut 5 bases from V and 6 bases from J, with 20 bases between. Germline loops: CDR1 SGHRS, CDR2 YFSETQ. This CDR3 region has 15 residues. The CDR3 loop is CASRQQGQRGHGYTF. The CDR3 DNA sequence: TGCGCCAGCAGGCAACAAGGACAGCGAGGGCATGGCTACACCTTC.

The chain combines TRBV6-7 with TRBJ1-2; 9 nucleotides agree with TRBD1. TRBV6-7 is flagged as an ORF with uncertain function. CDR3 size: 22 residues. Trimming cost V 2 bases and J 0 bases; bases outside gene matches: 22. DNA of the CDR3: TGTGCCAGCAGTTACGAAGTGCTTTTACAGGGGGCGCCGGGGTCGGCTAACTATGGCTACACCTTC. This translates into CASSYEVLLQGAPGSANYGYTF.

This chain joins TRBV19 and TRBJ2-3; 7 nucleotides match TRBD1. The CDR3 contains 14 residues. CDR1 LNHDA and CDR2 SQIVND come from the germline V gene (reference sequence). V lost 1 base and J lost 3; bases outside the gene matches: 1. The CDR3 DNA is TGTGCCAGTAGTATAGGACAGGGAACAGATACGCAGTATTTT. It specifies CASSIGQGTDTQYF.

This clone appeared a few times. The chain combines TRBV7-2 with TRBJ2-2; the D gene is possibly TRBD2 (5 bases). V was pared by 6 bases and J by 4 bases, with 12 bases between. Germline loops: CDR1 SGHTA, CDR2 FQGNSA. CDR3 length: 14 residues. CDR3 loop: CASRRGFGTGELFF. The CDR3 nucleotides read TGTGCCAGCAGACGCGGGTTTGGCACCGGGGAGCTGTTTTTT. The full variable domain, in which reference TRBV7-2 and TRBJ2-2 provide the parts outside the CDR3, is GAGVSQSPSNKVTEKGKDVELRCDPISGHTALYWYRQSLGQGLEFLIYFQGNSAPDKSGLPSDRFSAERTGGSVSTLTIQRTQQEDSAVYLCASRRGFGTGELFFGEGSRLTVL.

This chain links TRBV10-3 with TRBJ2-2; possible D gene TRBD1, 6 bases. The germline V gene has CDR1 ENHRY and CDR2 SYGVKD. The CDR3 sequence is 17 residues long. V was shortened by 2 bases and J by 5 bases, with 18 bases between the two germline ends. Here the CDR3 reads CAISETQRIRGTGELFF. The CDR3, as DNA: TGTGCCATCAGTGAGACCCAGAGGATCAGGGGAACCGGGGAGCTGTTTTTT.

The CDR3 DNA is TGTGCCAGCAGCGCGGTCAGCGAGCAGTACTTC. Translated: CASSAVSEQYF. The chain has TRBV7-2 and TRBJ2-7, with D unclear. Trimming removed 5 bases from V and 6 bases from J, with 8 bases in between. The CDR3 loop spans 11 amino acids. The germline CDR1 and CDR2 sequences are SGHTA and FQGNSA.

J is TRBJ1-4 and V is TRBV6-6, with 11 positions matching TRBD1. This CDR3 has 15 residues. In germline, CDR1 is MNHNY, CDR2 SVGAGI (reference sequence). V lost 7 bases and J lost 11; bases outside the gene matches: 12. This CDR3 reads CASTEQPGQGDKLFF. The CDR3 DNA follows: TGTGCCAGCACTGAACAACCGGGACAGGGGGATAAACTGTTTTTT.

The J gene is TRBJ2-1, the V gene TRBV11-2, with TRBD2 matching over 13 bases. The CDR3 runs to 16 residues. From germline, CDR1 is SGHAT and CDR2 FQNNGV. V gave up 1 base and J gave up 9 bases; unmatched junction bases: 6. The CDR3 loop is CASSLGTSGGLVEQFF. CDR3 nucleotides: TGTGCCAGCAGCTTAGGGACTAGCGGGGGCTTAGTTGAGCAGTTCTTC.